This entry lists 18 T cell receptor beta chains sequenced from one sample in a study of early stage breast cancer tumors. TCRdb's table, derived via immunoSEQ multiplex PCR, lists solely in-frame clones and lacks some. The sample yields 14,000 or so clones, 79% seen once. The sequenced sample was normal breast tissue next to the tumor. The receptors come from a person aged 50 to 59 with breast cancer.

The chain is built from TRBV29-1 and TRBJ2-1; possible D gene TRBD1, 7 bases. The ends were cut back, 0 bases at V and 1 base at J, with 16 bases in the middle. Per germline, CDR1 SQVTM and CDR2 ANQGSEA. This CDR3 region has 17 residues. CDR3 protein: CSVEDPRRGASYNEQFF. CDR3 DNA: TGCAGCGTTGAAGACCCCCGCAGGGGGGCTTCCTACAATGAGCAGTTCTTC.

Relative to its sample, this clone is medium-sized (0.01 to 0.1%). The rearrangement links TRBV7-6 to TRBJ2-2; perhaps D is TRBD1 or TRBD2 (7 bases each). The germline V gene encodes CDR1 SGHVS and CDR2 FNYEAQ. Trimming removed 5 bases at V and 2 bases at J, with 15 bases between. CDR3 length equals 16 residues. CDR3 amino acids: CASSGTAGINTGELFF. DNA of the CDR3: TGTGCCAGCAGCGGGACAGCGGGGATTAACACCGGGGAGCTGTTTTTT.

The chain couples TRBV5-5 to TRBJ2-7, with D possibly TRBD1 on 6 matching bases. The germline V and J ends were trimmed by 3 bases and 3 bases, with 19 bases remaining between them. The CDR3 has 16 residues. Germline V gene sequence: CDR1 SGHKS, CDR2 YYEKEE (reference sequence). The chain's CDR3 is CASSWGPGQNNYEQYF. The CDR3 bases are TGTGCCAGCAGCTGGGGGCCTGGACAGAATAACTACGAGCAGTACTTC. Full variable domain (rest looked up from reference TRBV5-5 and TRBJ2-7): DAGVTQSPTHLIKTRGQQVTLRCSPISGHKSVSWYQQVLGQGPQFIFQYYEKEERGRGNFPDRFSARQFPNYSSELNVNALLLGDSALYLCASSWGPGQNNYEQYFGPGTRLTVT.

The chain uses TRBV28 and TRBJ2-7; TRBD2 matches 13 bases. This CDR3 is built from 16 residues. The germline gives CDR1 MDHEN, CDR2 SYDVKM. V lost 0 bases to trimming and J lost 3 bases; unmatched junction nucleotides: 2. CDR3 protein: CASSLWGTSGVYEQYF. In DNA form, the CDR3 reads TGTGCCAGCAGTTTATGGGGGACTAGCGGGGTCTACGAGCAGTACTTC.

The gene calls are TRBV2 and TRBJ2-5; either TRBD1 or TRBD2 may supply D (5 bases each). CDR3 size: 13 residues. V was clipped by 3 bases and J by 2 bases, with 7 bases between them. Germline CDR1 SNHLY, CDR2 FYNNEI. The CDR3 nucleotides are TGTGCCAGCAGTGATTGGGGGCAAGAGACCCAGTACTTC. The encoded protein is CASSDWGQETQYF.

The V gene is TRBV7-2, the J gene TRBJ1-1; possibly TRBD1 for D (5 bases). This CDR3 has 14 residues. Germline V CDR1 and CDR2: SGHTA, FQGNSA. Trimming took 5 bases from V and 1 from J, leaving 11 bases between them. DNA of the CDR3: TGTGCCAGCAGCACGGGGCCAGAGAACACTGAAGCTTTCTTT. Translation: CASSTGPENTEAFF.

This clone showed up just a few times. CDR3 region: CASRSRGEPQHF. As DNA, the CDR3 is TGTGCCAGTAGAAGCAGGGGTGAGCCCCAGCATTTT. This chain uses TRBV19 with TRBJ1-5, with D possibly matching TRBD1 (6 bases). CDR1 and CDR2 from the germline V gene are LNHDA and SQIVND (reference sequence). This CDR3 spans 12 amino acids. Trimming took 6 bases from V and 8 from J, leaving 11 bases between them.

V and J are TRBV2 and TRBJ2-1; 8 bases match TRBD1. CDR1 SNHLY and CDR2 FYNNEI come from the germline V gene. The CDR3 is 16 residues long. With 4 bases clipped from V and 6 bases from J, the junction kept 11 bases outside the gene matches. CDR3 region: CASSVGPGGTINEQFF. DNA of the CDR3: TGTGCCAGCAGTGTAGGCCCAGGGGGCACGATCAATGAGCAGTTCTTC. Supplemented by reference TRBV2 and TRBJ2-1, the full variable domain reads EPEVTQTPSHQVTQMGQEVILRCVPISNHLYFYWYRQILGQKVEFLVSFYNNEISEKSEIFDDQFSVERPDGSNFTLKIRSTKLEDSAMYFCASSVGPGGTINEQFFGPGTRLTVL.

The chain is built from TRBV15 and TRBJ2-7; D might be TRBD1 (7 bases). CDR1 is LNHNV, CDR2 YYDKDF, per germline (reference sequence). V was cut by 9 bases and J by 7 bases, with 22 bases left in between. The CDR3 is 14 residues long. In DNA form, the CDR3 reads TGTGCCACAAGCCTTGGCAGGGGGGCAGGAGAGCAGTACTTC. It yields the protein CATSLGRGAGEQYF.

Here the CDR3 DNA reads TGTGCCAGCAGCTTAGCGCCTAGCGGGAGGACGTCCTACAATGAGCAGTTCTTC. Protein product: CASSLAPSGRTSYNEQFF. This chain uses TRBV7-8 with TRBJ2-1; 11 bases fit TRBD2. This CDR3 has 18 amino acids. Trimming removed 0 bases from V and 1 base from J; junction bases left unmatched: 5. From germline, CDR1 is SGHVS and CDR2 FQNEAQ. Full variable domain (rest looked up from reference TRBV7-8 and TRBJ2-1): GAGVSQSPRYKVAKRGQDVALRCDPISGHVSLFWYQQALGQGPEFLTYFQNEAQLDKSGLPSDRFFAERPEGSVSTLKIQRTQQEDSAVYLCASSLAPSGRTSYNEQFFGPGTRLTVL.

This sequence joins TRBV29-1 and TRBJ2-3; the match to TRBD2 covers 9 bases. V shed 7 bases, J shed 4 bases, and the junction held 12 bases outside the gene matches. The germline gives CDR1 SQVTM, CDR2 ANQGSEA. The CDR3 totals 15 residues. In DNA form, the CDR3 reads TGCAGCGCTGTCTCCCTGGGACTAGCAGCAGATACGCAGTATTTT. As protein: CSAVSLGLAADTQYF.

The chain carries TRBV18 and TRBJ1-5; no clear D. V was pared by 3 bases and J by 0 bases, with 12 bases between. The CDR3 covers 16 residues. Germline CDR1 and CDR2: KGHSH and LQKENI. The CDR3 DNA reads TGTGCCAGCTCACCTGGCGCCCCCGATAGCAATCAGCCCCAGCATTTT. It specifies CASSPGAPDSNQPQHF.

V gene TRBV6-1 combines with J gene TRBJ2-7; 7 bases match TRBD2. Looked up from germline, CDR1 is MNHNS and CDR2 is SASEGT. The CDR3 spans 15 residues. The ends lost 10 bases at V and 2 bases at J; junction bases unmatched: 14. CDR3 in amino acids: CATSGTGGPTYEQYF. The CDR3 bases are TGTGCCACCAGCGGGACGGGGGGTCCTACCTACGAGCAGTACTTC.

In DNA form, the CDR3 reads TGTGCCAGTAGTATGGGTGATTATGGCTACACCTTC. This gives the protein CASSMGDYGYTF. V gene TRBV19 combines with J gene TRBJ1-2; no firm D call. Trimming pared 3 bases from V and 5 bases from J, leaving 7 bases between. This CDR3 is 12 amino acids long. Germline CDR1 and CDR2: LNHDA and SQIVND (reference sequence).

The chain recombines TRBV7-2 with TRBJ2-5; 7 bases are a match to TRBD2. The CDR3 contains 15 residues. V gave up 1 base and J gave up 2 bases; unmatched junction bases: 4. The germline gives CDR1 SGHTA, CDR2 FQGNSA. The CDR3 here is CASSLEGTKQETQYF. In DNA form, the CDR3 reads TGTGCCAGCAGCTTAGAGGGGACTAAACAAGAGACCCAGTACTTC.

The rearrangement links TRBV7-2 to TRBJ2-7; 10 bases fit TRBD1. The junction had 5 bases not matched to a gene; V was cut back by 4 bases and J by 2 bases. The CDR3 has 15 residues. Germline-derived CDR1 and CDR2 are SGHTA and FQGNSA. In nucleotides, the CDR3 is TGTGCCAGCAGCTCCCCGGGACAGGGGACCTACGAGCAGTACTTC. Translated: CASSSPGQGTYEQYF. Supplemented by reference TRBV7-2 and TRBJ2-7, the full variable domain reads GAGVSQSPSNKVTEKGKDVELRCDPISGHTALYWYRQSLGQGLEFLIYFQGNSAPDKSGLPSDRFSAERTGGSVSTLTIQRTQQEDSAVYLCASSSPGQGTYEQYFGPGTRLTVT.

This chain links TRBV7-9 with TRBJ1-5; 7 positions match TRBD1. V dropped 8 bases and J dropped 0; count of bases not matched to a gene: 7. Germline V gene lookup returns CDR1 SEHNR and CDR2 FQNEAQ (reference sequence). This CDR3 has 15 residues. The CDR3 is CASEAGTASNQPQHF. The CDR3 DNA reads TGTGCCAGCGAGGCCGGGACAGCTAGCAATCAGCCCCAGCATTTT. The full variable domain, its missing parts supplied by reference TRBV7-9 and TRBJ1-5, is DTGVSQNPRHKITKRGQNVTFRCDPISEHNRLYWYRQTLGQGPEFLTYFQNEAQLEKSRLLSDRFSAERPKGSFSTLEIQRTEQGDSAMYLCASEAGTASNQPQHFGDGTRLSIL.

This clone was counted only a few times. The gene calls are TRBV23-1 and TRBJ2-7; TRBD1 matches 12 bases. TRBV23-1 is an ORF, with its function uncertain. Trimming at V came to 0 bases and at J to 4 bases, leaving 10 bases not matched to a gene. There are 18 residues in the CDR3. The DNA of the CDR3 is TGCGCCAGCAGTCAATCGCGATCCCGGGACAGGGGGCTATACGAGCAGTACTTC. It codes for CASSQSRSRDRGLYEQYF.